Each of the 32 T cell receptor beta chains below was sequenced from the same sample in a study of blood T cell repertoires in COVID-19. Using immunoSEQ multiplex PCR, the repertoire was profiled, and TCRdb retains in-frame clones only, with some absent. Of more than 100,000 clones in the sample, approximately 87% were seen once. The material sequenced was peripheral blood. These receptors were taken from a human donor in a cohort sampled during active or convalescent COVID-19.

The genes are TRBV7-9 and TRBJ1-3, with D possibly TRBD1 on 5 matching bases. The CDR3 length is 15 residues. Between the trimmed V and J ends, which lost 4 bases and 4 bases, there was a span of 14 bases. CDR1 is SEHNR and CDR2 is FQNEAQ in the germline V gene (reference sequence). The CDR3 DNA is TGTGCCAGCAGCTCCGGAGGGACCTACGGAAACACCATATATTTT. It specifies CASSSGGTYGNTIYF.

This chain connects TRBV5-5 to TRBJ2-7, with 10 bases matching TRBD2. J lost 4 bases, V lost 2 bases, and 9 bases had no gene match. Germline loops: CDR1 SGHKS, CDR2 YYEKEE (reference sequence). The CDR3 sequence is 16 residues long. The CDR3 sequence: CASSFDSPSGGYEQYF. CDR3 nucleotide sequence: TGTGCCAGCAGCTTCGATTCCCCTAGCGGGGGTTACGAGCAGTACTTC. Using reference TRBV5-5 and TRBJ2-7 for the parts outside the CDR3, the full variable domain is DAGVTQSPTHLIKTRGQQVTLRCSPISGHKSVSWYQQVLGQGPQFIFQYYEKEERGRGNFPDRFSARQFPNYSSELNVNALLLGDSALYLCASSFDSPSGGYEQYFGPGTRLTVT.

The gene calls are TRBV6-5 and TRBJ1-5; no clear D. V was cut by 7 bases and J by 0 bases, with 10 bases left in between. Germline CDR1 MNHEY, CDR2 SVGAGI. This CDR3 comprises 14 residues. The chain's CDR3 is CASTTSGSNQPQHF. CDR3 in DNA: TGTGCCAGCACCACAAGCGGTAGCAATCAGCCCCAGCATTTT.

The chain employs TRBV5-1 and TRBJ1-5; D is unclear. This CDR3 region has 13 residues. Germline CDR1 reads SGHRS; CDR2 reads YFSETQ. Trimming took off 1 base at V and 1 base at J, with 3 bases between the two ends. DNA for the CDR3: TGCGCCAGCAGCTTGCTCAGCAATCAGCCCCAGCATTTT. Translated, it gives CASSLLSNQPQHF.

This clone came up a few times. The chain links TRBV19 to TRBJ2-7; 7 nucleotides match TRBD2. This CDR3 is built from 15 residues. Trimming at V came to 7 bases and at J to 1 base, leaving 10 bases not matched to a gene. The germline gives CDR1 LNHDA, CDR2 SQIVND (reference sequence). This CDR3 reads CASTLALGGSYEQYF. As DNA, the CDR3 is TGTGCCAGTACCTTGGCACTCGGGGGGTCCTACGAGCAGTACTTC.

This sequence joins TRBV19 and TRBJ1-1; no clear D gene. The CDR3 loop spans 13 amino acids. Germline assignment: CDR1 LNHDA and CDR2 SQIVND (reference sequence). V was pared by 5 bases and J by 6 bases, with 13 bases between. CDR3 in amino acids: CASSLGPAAEAFF. DNA for the CDR3: TGTGCCAGTAGTTTAGGGCCCGCAGCTGAAGCTTTCTTT.

The chain carries TRBV6-6 and TRBJ2-2, with a weak D call TRBD1 (6 bases). This CDR3 comprises 16 residues. V dropped 5 bases and J dropped 5 bases, with 18 bases sitting between them. CDR1 and CDR2 (germline): MNHNY, SVGAGI (reference sequence). The CDR3 DNA reads TGTGCCAGCAGTGCTCGATCAGGGGCTGCTACCGGGGAGCTGTTTTTT. Translated, it gives CASSARSGAATGELFF.

The V call is TRBV7-9, the J call TRBJ1-5; TRBD1 might be the D (6 bases). The germline gives CDR1 SEHNR, CDR2 FQNEAQ (reference sequence). This CDR3 is 16 amino acids long. V lost 4 bases, J lost 9 bases, and 22 bases lay in between. The CDR3 bases are TGTGCCAGCAGCTCTGGGGCAGGGGTCGGCCTTCGGCCCCAGCATTTT. This codes for CASSSGAGVGLRPQHF.

The V gene is TRBV4-1, the J gene TRBJ1-6; the D is unclear. This CDR3 is 15 amino acids long. V dropped 4 bases and J dropped 9 bases, with 16 bases sitting between them. Germline-derived CDR1 and CDR2 are MGHRA and YSYEKL. CDR3 sequence reads: CASSPISRNTSPLHF. CDR3 nucleotide sequence: TGCGCCAGCAGCCCTATCAGCAGGAATACTTCACCCCTCCACTTT.

This clone turned up a few times. The chain recombines TRBV29-1 with TRBJ1-1, with TRBD1 matching over 9 bases. Germline V gene lookup returns CDR1 SQVTM and CDR2 ANQGSEA. CDR3 length: 13 residues. Trimming cost V 7 bases and J 13 bases; bases outside gene matches: 16. CDR3 amino acids: CSGRGGQGEFGFF. CDR3 bases: TGCAGCGGAAGAGGGGGACAGGGAGAGTTCGGTTTCTTT.

This clone has a handful of counts. The V gene is TRBV14, the J gene TRBJ1-2; D might be TRBD1 (6 bases). Trimming left V 2 bases short and J 2 bases short, with 12 bases between. The CDR3 extends over 15 amino acids. Germline CDR1 and CDR2: SGHDN and FVKESK. CDR3 sequence: CASSQLRGSNYGYTF. The CDR3 region has the DNA TGTGCCAGCAGCCAACTCAGGGGATCGAACTATGGCTACACCTTC.

This chain uses TRBV5-6 with TRBJ1-5; unclear D gene. CDR1 and CDR2 (germline): SGHDT, YYEEEE. The CDR3 has 13 amino acids. Trimming removed 1 base from V and 5 bases from J, with 7 bases in between. The CDR3 region is CASSLSRYQPQHF. The CDR3 nucleotides are TGTGCCAGCAGCTTGTCGCGTTATCAGCCCCAGCATTTT.

The table lists this clone with a few counts. The chain is built from TRBV7-3 and TRBJ1-2, with D uncertain. V lost 5 bases and J 7 bases, leaving 14 bases between the germline ends. The CDR3 extends over 13 amino acids. Germline V gene sequence: CDR1 SGHTA, CDR2 FQGTGA. The CDR3: CASSVFPGSGYTF. Written as DNA, the CDR3 is TGTGCCAGCAGCGTTTTCCCAGGATCTGGCTACACCTTC.

This chain links TRBV19 with TRBJ2-7; 9 positions match TRBD1. CDR3 length: 15 amino acids. V lost 1 base and J lost 2; bases outside the gene matches: 3. Germline values: CDR1 LNHDA, CDR2 SQIVND (reference sequence). The CDR3 sequence: CASSIGQGGTYEQYF. CDR3 DNA: TGTGCCAGTAGTATAGGACAGGGGGGAACCTACGAGCAGTACTTC.

This clone came up a few times. The rearrangement links TRBV24-1 to TRBJ2-1; 8 bases agree with TRBD1. The ends lost 4 bases at V and 4 bases at J; junction bases unmatched: 8. Germline V gene lookup returns CDR1 KGHDR and CDR2 SFDVKD. CDR3 size: 16 residues. This chain's CDR3 is CATSDTSGQGYNEQFF. For the CDR3, the DNA is TGTGCCACCAGTGACACCTCAGGACAGGGATACAATGAGCAGTTCTTC.

This clone occurred many times. This CDR3 is also generated by other DNA sequences in the sample. This chain uses TRBV3-1 (or the pseudogene TRBV3-2) with TRBJ1-5; a weak D match, TRBD1 (5 bases). The CDR3 sequence is 15 residues long. Looked up from germline, CDR1 is LGHDT and CDR2 is YNNKEL (reference sequence). V was pared by 4 bases and J by 4 bases, with 14 bases between. CDR3: CASSPGRGGNQPQHF. The CDR3 DNA reads as TGTGCCAGCAGCCCCGGGAGGGGAGGGAATCAGCCCCAGCATTTT.

The rearrangement joins TRBV9 to TRBJ2-2, with 9 bases identical to TRBD2. The CDR3 contains 19 residues. Germline trimming cut 0 bases from V and 6 bases from J; bases unmatched to any gene: 15. The germline gives CDR1 SGDLS, CDR2 YYNGEE. The CDR3 loop is CASSVGGGRGLARPGELFF. Written as DNA, the CDR3 is TGTGCCAGCAGCGTAGGCGGGGGGAGGGGACTAGCTCGTCCCGGGGAGCTGTTTTTT.

V and J are TRBV7-9 and TRBJ2-1; D is ambiguous. The CDR3 spans 12 residues. Trimming took off 5 bases at V and 8 bases at J, with 10 bases between the two ends. Looked up from germline, CDR1 is SEHNR and CDR2 is FQNEAQ (reference sequence). CDR3 in amino acids: CASSVSRDEQFF. DNA of the CDR3: TGTGCCAGCAGCGTTTCGCGTGATGAGCAGTTCTTC. Combining the CDR3 with reference TRBV7-9 and TRBJ2-1 gives the whole variable domain DTGVSQNPRHKITKRGQNVTFRCDPISEHNRLYWYRQTLGQGPEFLTYFQNEAQLEKSRLLSDRFSAERPKGSFSTLEIQRTEQGDSAMYLCASSVSRDEQFFGPGTRLTVL.

The CDR3 coding sequence is TGTGCCAGCAGCTCGAGGGGGTGGAGTATCGGGGAGCTGTTTTTT. Its translation: CASSSRGWSIGELFF. This chain joins TRBV5-4 and TRBJ2-2, with a tentative D call TRBD1 (6 bases). From germline, CDR1 is SGHNT and CDR2 YYREEE (reference sequence). This CDR3 has 15 residues. Trimming took 3 bases from V and 7 from J, leaving 16 bases between them.

This chain joins TRBV28 and TRBJ2-7; TRBD1 matches at 9 bases. CDR1 and CDR2 from the germline V gene are MDHEN and SYDVKM. V lost 5 bases, J lost 4 bases, and 9 bases stayed unmatched. The length of the CDR3 is 15 residues. The CDR3 bases are TGTGCCAGCAGTCCTCCGGGACAGGGCCTATACGAGCAGTACTTC. Amino acids: CASSPPGQGLYEQYF.

The chain combines TRBV7-9 with TRBJ2-3, with TRBD2 as a possible D gene (6 bases). Germline V gene data show CDR1 as SEHNR and CDR2 as FQNEAQ (reference sequence). V lost 5 bases, J lost 0 bases, and 15 bases lay in between. CDR3 size: 16 residues. The CDR3 spells CASSPQGAGSTDTQYF. Here the CDR3 DNA reads TGTGCCAGCAGCCCCCAGGGTGCGGGGAGCACAGATACGCAGTATTTT.

This sequence joins TRBV3-1 (or the pseudogene TRBV3-2) and TRBJ2-7; D gene uncertain. This CDR3 has 15 residues. The V gene lost 3 bases and the J gene lost 0 bases, with 12 bases spanning the gap. Germline values: CDR1 LGHDT, CDR2 YNNKEL (reference sequence). The DNA for the CDR3 is TGTGCCAGCAGCCAGGGCGTAGTGAGCTCCTACGAGCAGTACTTC. Its translation: CASSQGVVSSYEQYF.

The chain combines TRBV6-6 with TRBJ2-7; D is perhaps TRBD1 (5 bases). CDR1 is MNHNY and CDR2 is SVGAGI in the germline V gene (reference sequence). The CDR3 contains 14 residues. V dropped 7 bases and J dropped 2 bases, with 15 bases sitting between them. DNA of the CDR3: TGTGCCAGCAACCCAGACAGCGCCACCTACGAGCAGTACTTC. It yields the protein CASNPDSATYEQYF.

The chain is built from TRBV18 and TRBJ2-2; 7 bases match TRBD1. Germline assignment: CDR1 KGHSH and CDR2 LQKENI. Trimming cost V 5 bases and J 6 bases; bases outside gene matches: 3. The CDR3 has 13 residues. This CDR3 reads CASSNRGAGELFF. As DNA, the CDR3 is TGTGCCAGCTCAAACAGGGGAGCCGGGGAGCTGTTTTTT.

The chain carries TRBV29-1 and TRBJ2-5, with a weak D call TRBD1 (6 bases). Trimming pared 1 base from V and 5 bases from J, leaving 11 bases between. The CDR3 is 13 amino acids. Germline values: CDR1 SQVTM, CDR2 ANQGSEA. This chain's CDR3 is CSVEGTAAETQYF. In DNA, the CDR3 is TGCAGCGTTGAAGGGACAGCTGCGGAGACCCAGTACTTC.

The J gene is TRBJ2-3, the V gene TRBV2, with D tentatively TRBD2 (5 bases). The CDR3 is 14 residues long. The germline V gene has CDR1 SNHLY and CDR2 FYNNEI. The ends were cut back, 7 bases at V and 4 bases at J, with 15 bases in the middle. The CDR3 here is CASIANNEADTQYF. DNA for the CDR3: TGTGCCAGCATAGCGAACAACGAGGCAGATACGCAGTATTTT.

This chain links TRBV19 with TRBJ2-1, with 9 nucleotides matching TRBD1. The germline V gene has CDR1 LNHDA and CDR2 SQIVND (reference sequence). This CDR3 is 17 amino acids long. J was trimmed by 6 bases and V by 7 bases; bases with no gene match: 16. The CDR3 coding sequence is TGTGCCAGTAAGCCGGGAGTCCGGGACAGGGAAATCAATGAGCAGTTCTTC. This translates into CASKPGVRDREINEQFF.

The chain links TRBV6-1 to TRBJ1-2, with D maybe TRBD1 (5 bases). The CDR3 has 17 amino acids. The germline V gene has CDR1 MNHNS and CDR2 SASEGT. V was pared by 0 bases and J by 7 bases, with 21 bases between. CDR3 sequence reads: CASSEAKRNRRGVGYTF. In DNA, the CDR3 is TGTGCCAGCAGTGAAGCTAAAAGGAACAGGAGGGGTGTTGGCTACACCTTC.

V and J are TRBV6-5 and TRBJ2-1; 15 bases align to TRBD2. Germline V gives CDR1 MNHEY, CDR2 SVGAGI. The J segment lost 8 bases and the V segment lost 6 bases, leaving 5 bases of the junction unmatched. The CDR3 covers 15 residues. DNA for the CDR3: TGTGCCAGCAGGGGACTAGCGGGGGGTCTCCATGAGCAGTTCTTC. This translates into CASRGLAGGLHEQFF.

The chain couples TRBV5-1 to TRBJ2-5, with D possibly being TRBD2 (6 bases). This CDR3 has 16 amino acids. Germline V gene data show CDR1 as SGHRS and CDR2 as YFSETQ. V lost 0 bases, J lost 4 bases, and 16 bases lay in between. The CDR3, as DNA: TGCGCCAGCAGCTTGGGGACGGGAGTCTCGGCAGAGACCCAGTACTTC. This codes for CASSLGTGVSAETQYF.

The CDR3 loop reads CATSDPTGMVTDTQYF. CDR3 nucleotides: TGTGCCACCAGTGACCCGACAGGGATGGTCACAGATACGCAGTATTTT. The gene calls are TRBV24-1 and TRBJ2-3; 7 bases fit TRBD1. J was trimmed by 2 bases and V by 4 bases; bases with no gene match: 8. Germline loops: CDR1 KGHDR, CDR2 SFDVKD. This CDR3 has 16 amino acids.

The chain has TRBV4-1 and TRBJ1-2, with D perhaps matching TRBD1 (5 bases). Germline loops: CDR1 MGHRA, CDR2 YSYEKL. The CDR3 extends over 12 amino acids. The germline V and J ends were trimmed by 5 bases and 7 bases, with 11 bases remaining between them. CDR3 residues: CASSGGSVGYTF. DNA of the CDR3: TGCGCCAGCAGCGGGGGGTCGGTTGGCTACACCTTC.